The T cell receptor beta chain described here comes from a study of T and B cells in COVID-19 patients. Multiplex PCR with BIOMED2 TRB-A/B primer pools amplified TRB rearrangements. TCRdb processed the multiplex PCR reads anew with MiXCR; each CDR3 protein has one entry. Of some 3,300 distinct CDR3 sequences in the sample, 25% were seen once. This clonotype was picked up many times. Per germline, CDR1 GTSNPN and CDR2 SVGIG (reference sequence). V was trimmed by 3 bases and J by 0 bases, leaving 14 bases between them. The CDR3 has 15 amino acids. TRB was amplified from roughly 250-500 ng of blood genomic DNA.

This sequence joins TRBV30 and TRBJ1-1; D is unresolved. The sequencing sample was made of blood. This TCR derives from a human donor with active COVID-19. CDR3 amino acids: CAWSPLGSVNTEAFF. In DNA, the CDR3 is TGTGCCTGGAGCCCTCTGGGGTCCGTGAACACTGAAGCTTTCTTT.